The 21 T cell receptor beta chains below were found in one sample sequenced in a study of vaccination and CD4 T cells after COVID-19. Described time point: late sampling 161 to 241 days after vaccination in a few convalescent patients. Treatment noted: roughly 10-day PBMC culture with coronavirus spike peptide pools or control peptides (ViraFEST assay). The Oncomine TCR Beta short-read assay was applied to DNA of cultured CD4+ T cells. TCRdb called the PCR reads again in MiXCR, with one record for every CDR3 protein. Of tens of thousands of distinct CDR3 sequences detected, 28% appear once; the ten largest clones hold 7.1%. Their specific antigens are unknown. Specimen: CD4+ T cells from blood, cultured in vitro, collected about 7 months after SARS-CoV-2 vaccination. Receptors originate from a human donor who had recovered from COVID-19.

This rearrangement joins TRBV4-1 to TRBJ2-4; 7 positions agree with TRBD2. The V gene's germline CDR1 is MGHRA and CDR2 YSYEKL. The CDR3 sequence is 16 residues long. Trimming took 0 bases from V and 1 from J; bases not matched to a gene: 3. The CDR3, as DNA: TGCGCCAGCAGCCAAGATCGCGGGAGCGCCAAAAACATTCAGTACTTC. It is translated as CASSQDRGSAKNIQYF.

The chain joins TRBV6-5 to TRBJ2-5; 9 bases line up with TRBD2. The CDR3 consists of 18 residues. Germline V gene data show CDR1 as MNHEY and CDR2 as SVGAGI. The junction had 13 bases not matched to a gene; V was cut back by 0 bases and J by 5 bases. CDR3 loop: CASSYSRAAGGLLETQYF. The CDR3 nucleotides read TGTGCCAGCAGTTACTCGAGGGCAGCGGGAGGCCTTCTCGAGACCCAGTACTTC.

This chain links TRBV6-5 with TRBJ2-7; the D gene is possibly TRBD2 (6 bases). V was trimmed by 4 bases and J by 5 bases, leaving 9 bases between them. From germline, CDR1 is MNHEY and CDR2 SVGAGI. The CDR3 is 12 residues long. The CDR3, as DNA: TGTGCCAGCAGTTCGTCGGGGGACGAGCAGTACTTC. Translated, it gives CASSSSGDEQYF.

This clonotype has only one observation. The V gene is TRBV2, the J gene TRBJ2-1; perhaps TRBD2 as D (6 bases). With 8 bases removed from V and 3 bases from J, the gap between germline ends came to 8 bases. In germline, CDR1 is SNHLY, CDR2 FYNNEI. CDR3 length equals 12 residues. CDR3 amino acids: CASSSDYNEQFF. The CDR3 coding sequence is TGTGCCAGCTCTAGCGACTACAATGAGCAGTTCTTC.

In this sample, this clonotype turned up a few times. The V and J genes are TRBV20-1 and TRBJ2-1, with D perhaps TRBD2 (6 bases). Germline values: CDR1 DFQATT, CDR2 SNEGSKA (reference sequence). The CDR3 has 14 residues. V was shortened by 6 bases and J by 3 bases, with 15 bases between the two germline ends. CDR3 loop: CSAPLMEGYNEQFF. In DNA, the CDR3 is TGCAGTGCCCCCCTAATGGAGGGCTACAATGAGCAGTTCTTC.

This clonotype is termed medium-sized. The chain joins TRBV15 to TRBJ1-6, with D unresolved. CDR1 LNHNV and CDR2 YYDKDF come from the germline V gene (reference sequence). The CDR3 has 14 amino acids. Deletions cut 0 bases from V and 8 bases from J, with 8 bases between. CDR3 nucleotide sequence: TGTGCCACCAGCAGAGATCCACCTTATTCACCCCTCCACTTT. Its protein is CATSRDPPYSPLHF.

The chain links TRBV6-2 or TRBV6-3 to TRBJ1-1, with no clear D. Trimming left V 0 bases short and J 0 bases short, with 8 bases between. The CDR3 extends over 15 amino acids. The V gene's germline CDR1 is MNHEY and CDR2 SVGEGT. The CDR3 region is CASSYSTGLNTEAFF. CDR3 DNA: TGTGCCAGCAGTTACTCGACGGGGTTGAACACTGAAGCTTTCTTT.

This clonotype was observed a single time. The rearrangement links TRBV4-3 to TRBJ2-6; TRBD2 agrees at 7 bases. Germline CDR1 and CDR2: LGHNA and YSLEER. The CDR3 runs to 18 residues. The trim removed 0 bases at V and 4 bases at J, leaving 9 bases unmatched. The CDR3 DNA follows: TGCGCCAGCAGCCAAGATCCGTGGGGAGGGACCGGGGCCAACGTCCTGACTTTC. Its protein is CASSQDPWGGTGANVLTF.

The rearrangement joins TRBV28 to TRBJ2-5; TRBD1 matches 9 bases. This CDR3 contains 16 residues. Unmatched junction bases numbered 8, after V lost 1 base and J lost 5 bases. The germline CDR1 and CDR2 sequences are MDHEN and SYDVKM. The DNA of the CDR3 is TGTGCCAGCAGTTTATCTTGGGACAGGGTCTGGGAGACCCAGTACTTC. It translates to CASSLSWDRVWETQYF.

The chain couples TRBV7-2 to TRBJ2-1; no clear D. Looked up from germline, CDR1 is SGHTA and CDR2 is FQGNSA. V was shortened by 4 bases and J by 3 bases, with 7 bases between the two germline ends. The length of the CDR3 is 13 residues. CDR3 sequence: CASSSGIYNEQFF. The CDR3 coding sequence is TGTGCCAGCAGCTCAGGCATCTACAATGAGCAGTTCTTC.

The chain uses TRBV12-3 or TRBV12-4 and TRBJ2-7, with D perhaps matching TRBD2 (6 bases). V was clipped by 8 bases and J by 4 bases, with 15 bases between them. This CDR3 is 13 amino acids long. The CDR3 bases are TGTGCCAGCTCCCGGCGGGATCGGTACGAGCAGTACTTC. Amino acid sequence: CASSRRDRYEQYF.

This clonotype is a singleton in its sample. One junction end disagrees with the germline gene, perhaps due to a read error. The chain couples TRBV15 to TRBJ2-5; D not certain. The CDR3 consists of 14 residues. Per germline, CDR1 LNHNV and CDR2 YYDKDF (reference sequence). The CDR3 DNA is TGTGCCATCAGCAGAGATCGACGCCAAGAGACCCAGTACTTC. Translating gives CAISRDRRQETQYF.

This clonotype has more than one count but fewer than ten. CDR3 nucleotides: TGCAGTGCTAGACCGGGCGGGACCGCCCCGGGAGAGACCCAGTACTTC. Translating it yields CSARPGGTAPGETQYF. The chain couples TRBV20-1 to TRBJ2-5; D is possibly TRBD2 (6 bases). Between the trimmed V and J ends, which lost 2 bases and 4 bases, there was a span of 20 bases. CDR1 and CDR2 from the germline V gene are DFQATT and SNEGSKA (reference sequence). The CDR3 is 16 amino acids.

The rearrangement uses TRBV6-1 and TRBJ1-2; D may be TRBD1 (5 bases). The germline CDR1 and CDR2 sequences are MNHNS and SASEGT. The CDR3 is 13 residues long. Trimming removed 5 bases from V and 8 bases from J, with 15 bases in between. As DNA, the CDR3 is TGTGCCAGCAGTAAGGGCCCAGGGCGGGGCTACACCTTC. It yields the protein CASSKGPGRGYTF.

The chain combines TRBV18 with TRBJ2-7; weak D call: TRBD1 (5 bases). V lost 3 bases to trimming and J lost 6 bases, with 9 bases between them. This CDR3 region has 12 residues. The germline gives CDR1 KGHSH, CDR2 LQKENI. In DNA form, the CDR3 reads TGTGCCAGCTCACCGACAGAACTCGAGCAGTACTTC. Its translation: CASSPTELEQYF.

The chain combines TRBV4-1 with TRBJ1-6, with TRBD1 matching 9 bases. Germline CDR1 MGHRA, CDR2 YSYEKL. V was clipped by 4 bases and J by 8 bases; unmatched bases: 6. The CDR3 consists of 15 residues. Here the CDR3 DNA reads TGCGCCAGCAGCCGAGGACAGGGGTTGGATTCACCCCTCCACTTT. Protein: CASSRGQGLDSPLHF.

This chain links TRBV6-1 with TRBJ2-2; D unresolved. The CDR3 consists of 11 residues. Between the trimmed V and J ends, which lost 5 bases and 7 bases, there was a span of 5 bases. Germline CDR1 MNHNS, CDR2 SASEGT. The CDR3 coding sequence is TGTGCCAGCAGTCTGGACGGGGAGCTGTTTTTT. This gives the protein CASSLDGELFF.

This clonotype qualifies as medium-sized. Written as DNA, the CDR3 is TGCAGTGCCCGAAAGCGGGACAGCTCCTACGAGCAGTACTTC. This gives the protein CSARKRDSSYEQYF. The rearrangement uses TRBV20-1 and TRBJ2-7; D assignment may be TRBD1 or TRBD2 (7 bases each). The CDR3 runs 14 residues. V shed 6 bases and J shed 0 bases, with 15 bases lying between them. Germline V gene lookup returns CDR1 DFQATT and CDR2 SNEGSKA (reference sequence).

In this sample, this clonotype turned up many times. V usage is TRBV7-2 and J usage is TRBJ2-5, with 8 bases fitting TRBD1. The V gene's germline CDR1 is SGHTA and CDR2 FQGNSA. The CDR3 spans 14 residues. V shed 3 bases and J 3 bases; nucleotides not matched to a gene: 3. DNA of the CDR3: TGTGCCAGCAGCTTCCCGGACAGGGAAGAGACCCAGTACTTC. It translates to CASSFPDREETQYF.

In its sample, this clonotype was seen a few times. The gene calls are TRBV7-2 and TRBJ2-7; D perhaps matches TRBD1 (5 bases). CDR1 SGHTA and CDR2 FQGNSA come from the germline V gene. V was trimmed by 4 bases and J by 3 bases, leaving 13 bases between them. The CDR3 totals 14 residues. This CDR3 reads CASSSARGIYEQYF. As DNA, the CDR3 is TGTGCCAGCAGCTCAGCTAGGGGAATCTACGAGCAGTACTTC.

The chain couples TRBV7-2 to TRBJ2-2; tentative D call: TRBD1 (6 bases). The V end lost 2 bases, the J end lost 4 bases, and 14 bases lay between the germline ends. Germline assignment: CDR1 SGHTA and CDR2 FQGNSA. This CDR3 is built from 16 residues. This CDR3 is CASSLKNQGITGELFF. The CDR3 DNA reads TGTGCCAGCAGCTTAAAAAACCAGGGGATCACCGGGGAGCTGTTTTTT.